These 5 T cell receptor beta chains share one sample of origin, sequenced in a study of blood T cells in healthy people across ages. It was with a sample-barcoded 5' primer and a J-beta primer mix that a second PCR of about 7 to 12 cycles was run. Via MiXCR, TCRdb re-called the 5' RACE reads, giving one row per CDR3 protein. This table holds hundreds of thousands of distinct CDR3 sequences, 32% found once. The sample taken for sequencing was blood. The origin of the receptors is a woman at least 80 years old in good health.

Ten or more counts support this clonotype. V usage is TRBV5-1 and J usage is TRBJ1-2, with 7 bases identical to TRBD1. V shed 3 bases and J 8 bases; nucleotides not matched to a gene: 13. The germline CDR1 and CDR2 sequences are SGHRS and YFSETQ. This CDR3 is built from 15 residues. The CDR3 DNA reads as TGCGCCAGCAGCTACGGACAGGATCCCGGTTTGGGCTACACCTTC. Encoded protein: CASSYGQDPGLGYTF.

This chain uses TRBV4-1 with TRBJ2-5; D call uncertain. V gave up 1 base and J gave up 11 bases, with 20 bases separating them. Germline lookup yields CDR1 MGHRA and CDR2 YSYEKL. The CDR3 contains 15 residues. The CDR3 bases are TGCGCCAGCAGCCAAGGAGGCACAATTTTATACAAGCAGTACTTC. Encoded protein: CASSQGGTILYKQYF.

The chain joins TRBV7-3 to TRBJ1-2, with 10 bases aligning to TRBD1. CDR1 SGHTA and CDR2 FQGTGA come from the germline V gene. V was clipped by 5 bases and J by 7 bases; unmatched bases: 7. This CDR3 comprises 14 residues. CDR3 amino acids: CASSLGQGCGGYTF. The DNA of the CDR3 is TGTGCCAGCAGCCTGGGACAGGGGTGTGGTGGCTACACCTTC.

This clonotype was seen only a few times. J is TRBJ2-5 and V is TRBV6-6; D may be TRBD1 (5 bases). This CDR3 has 16 amino acids. CDR1 and CDR2 from the germline V gene are MNHNY and SVGAGI (reference sequence). V was pared by 4 bases and J by 1 base, with 16 bases between. The CDR3 DNA sequence: TGTGCCAGCAGTTTGGGGCGGATACAGGCCCAAGAGACCCAGTACTTC. Amino acids: CASSLGRIQAQETQYF.

This clonotype has more than one count but fewer than ten. The V and J genes are TRBV5-1 and TRBJ2-2, with D perhaps matching TRBD1 or TRBD2 (5 bases each). V was shortened by 4 bases and J by 0 bases, with 7 bases between the two germline ends. Germline assignment: CDR1 SGHRS and CDR2 YFSETQ. This CDR3 contains 14 residues. The CDR3 spells CASSRDPNTGELFF. CDR3 coding DNA: TGCGCCAGCAGCCGGGACCCGAACACCGGGGAGCTGTTTTTT.